This T cell receptor beta chain comes out of a study of radiotherapy plus CTLA-4 blockade in lung cancer. Whole-study context: Among patients, around 19% showed objective responses, and approximately 30% had disease control.

The CDR3 contains 13 residues. V was clipped by 6 bases and J by 5 bases, with 13 bases between them. In germline, CDR1 is MGHDK, CDR2 SYGVNS. In its sample, this clone was seen once. Its cognate antigen is unknown. Participants had chemo-refractory metastatic non-small-cell lung cancer and were treated with focal radiation plus ipilimumab CTLA-4 blockade. TCRdb keeps only in-frame clones here, not all; method: immunoSEQ multiplex PCR. The profile shows approximately 83,000 clones, around 78% of them singletons. General study results and limits: In blood, tumor-derived TCR clones expanded after radiotherapy plus ipilimumab.

The sample in question was peripheral blood, obtained from a patient treated with radiotherapy plus ipilimumab. The source is a human donor with non-small cell lung cancer who had a partial response to radiotherapy plus ipilimumab. Some clones in this sample may be carry-over from other donors' samples. This chain connects TRBV25-1 to TRBJ1-1; TRBD1 might be the D (5 bases). CDR3 amino acids: CASRAGSGTEAFF. DNA of the CDR3: TGTGCCAGCAGGGCAGGGTCGGGTACTGAAGCTTTCTTT.